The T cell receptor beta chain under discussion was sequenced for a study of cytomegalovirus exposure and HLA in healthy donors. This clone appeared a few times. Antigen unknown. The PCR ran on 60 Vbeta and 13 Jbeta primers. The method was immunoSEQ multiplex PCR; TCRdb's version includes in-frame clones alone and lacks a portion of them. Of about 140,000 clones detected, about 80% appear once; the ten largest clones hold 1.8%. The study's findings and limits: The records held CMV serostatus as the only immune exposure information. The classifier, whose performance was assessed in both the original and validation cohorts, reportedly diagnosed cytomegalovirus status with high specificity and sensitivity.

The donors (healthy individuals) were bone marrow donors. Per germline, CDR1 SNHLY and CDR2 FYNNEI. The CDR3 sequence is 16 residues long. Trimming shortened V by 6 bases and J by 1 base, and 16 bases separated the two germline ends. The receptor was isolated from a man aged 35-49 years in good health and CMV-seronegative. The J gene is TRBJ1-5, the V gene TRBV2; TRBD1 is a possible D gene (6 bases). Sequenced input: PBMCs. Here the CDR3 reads CASRERTATSNQPQHF. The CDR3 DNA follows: TGTGCCAGCAGAGAACGGACAGCAACCAGCAATCAGCCCCAGCATTTT.